This T cell receptor beta chain was captured in a study of CD8+CD57+ T cells in acquired aplastic anemia. CDR1 is ENHRY, CDR2 SYGVKD, per germline. Trimming took 3 bases from V and 2 from J, leaving 17 bases between them. This CDR3 has 16 residues. Profiles of TCR beta VDJ and CDR3 were generated from a genomic DNA template. TCRdb re-called the reads through MiXCR, storing one row per CDR3 protein. In the table there are about 64,000 distinct CDR3 sequences, about 50% of which are singletons. As concerns this clonotype: The antigen is not known.

Study results and limitations: A set of approximately 30 CD8+ CDR3 sequences was shared between patients and controls, and these sequences appeared highly expressed in patients.

The sequenced sample consisted of sorted CD4+, CD8+, or CD8+CD57+ T cells (not recorded which) from PBMCs. The chain uses TRBV10-3 and TRBJ2-7; D is tentatively TRBD1 or TRBD2 (5 bases each). This TCR derives from a human donor in good health, serving as a control. In nucleotides, the CDR3 is TGTGCCATCAGTGATGTTCAGGGAGACCCGCCCTACGAGCAGTACTTC. This encodes CAISDVQGDPPYEQYF.